A selection of T cell receptor beta chains follows, all from one sample in a study of blood T cells in healthy people across ages. TCRdb recomputed calls from the 5' RACE reads with MiXCR, one row per CDR3 protein. The sample contains 650,000 to 800,000 distinct CDR3 sequences, roughly 44% of which appear only once. Sequenced: blood. Receptors originate from a man aged 60 to 75 in good health. CDR3s include the opening cysteine and the closing phenylalanine or tryptophan. Each record gives: CDR3 DNA, CDR3 protein, clone size, V gene, J gene, D gene. A D gene is named only where the DNA matches it firmly. Where a row states a size, it is once, few, many or the class of an expanded clone; other rows omit it.

CDR3 DNA: TGCAGTGCTAGAGGGCGACTCGACCTTAGGGAGACCCAGTACTTC
CDR3 protein: CSARGRLDLRETQYF
clone size: NA
V gene: TRBV20-1
J gene: TRBJ2-5
D gene: NA

CDR3 DNA: TGTGCCAGCAGTTTGACGGGGCGGGGCAATGAGCAGTTCTTC
CDR3 protein: CASSLTGRGNEQFF
clone size: NA
V gene: TRBV6-5
J gene: TRBJ2-1
D gene: NA

CDR3 DNA: TGTGCCAGCAGTTTTGGGGTGCGGGAGTGGAAAAACATTCAGTACTTC
CDR3 protein: CASSFGVREWKNIQYF
clone size: NA
V gene: TRBV14
J gene: TRBJ2-4
D gene: TRBD2

CDR3 DNA: TGTGCCAGCAGCCCGAACCACAGGGAGCGCGAGCAGTACTTC
CDR3 protein: CASSPNHREREQYF
clone size: few
V gene: TRBV7-6
J gene: TRBJ2-7
D gene: NA

CDR3 DNA: TGTGCCAGCTCTCCCGGGCAGCCTAATTCACCCCTCCACTTT
CDR3 protein: CASSPGQPNSPLHF
clone size: few
V gene: TRBV18
J gene: TRBJ1-6
D gene: NA

CDR3 DNA: TGTGGATCGTTTAGTAACTATGGCTACACCTTC
CDR3 protein: CGSFSNYGYTF
clone size: once
V gene: TRBV28
J gene: TRBJ1-2
D gene: NA

CDR3 DNA: TGTGCCAGCAGGCCCGGGCCCCAAGAGACCCAGTACTTC
CDR3 protein: CASRPGPQETQYF
clone size: NA
V gene: TRBV6-1
J gene: TRBJ2-5
D gene: NA

CDR3 DNA: TGCAGTGCTAGAGATGGCCAGAGGGGGGGTAATCAGCCCCAGCATTTT
CDR3 protein: CSARDGQRGGNQPQHF
clone size: NA
V gene: TRBV20-1
J gene: TRBJ1-5
D gene: NA

CDR3 DNA: TGCAGTGCCGGAGCCAAAAACATTCAGTACTTC
CDR3 protein: CSAGAKNIQYF
clone size: few
V gene: TRBV20-1
J gene: TRBJ2-4
D gene: NA

CDR3 DNA: TGTGCCAGCAGCGTCACCAGGGGTATGAGCCCTGGGGCCAACGTCCTGACTTTC
CDR3 protein: CASSVTRGMSPGANVLTF
clone size: NA
V gene: TRBV9
J gene: TRBJ2-6
D gene: NA

CDR3 DNA: TGCGCCAGCAGCTTCAGCGGGGGGACTAGCACAGATACGCAGTATTTT
CDR3 protein: CASSFSGGTSTDTQYF
clone size: few
V gene: TRBV5-1
J gene: TRBJ2-3
D gene: TRBD2

CDR3 DNA: TGTGCCAGCGGAAGACAGGGGACCAACAATGAGCAGTTCTTC
CDR3 protein: CASGRQGTNNEQFF
clone size: few
V gene: TRBV12-3/TRBV12-4
J gene: TRBJ2-1
D gene: TRBD1

CDR3 DNA: TGCGCCAGCAGCAGAGACAGGGGACCAAGCTCCTACGAGCAGTACTTC
CDR3 protein: CASSRDRGPSSYEQYF
clone size: few
V gene: TRBV5-1
J gene: TRBJ2-7
D gene: TRBD1

CDR3 DNA: TGTGCCAGCAGTTTACTAGCGCCACCCGATACGCAGTATTTT
CDR3 protein: CASSLLAPPDTQYF
clone size: NA
V gene: TRBV12-3/TRBV12-4
J gene: TRBJ2-3
D gene: NA

CDR3 DNA: TGTGCCAGCAGTTTCGGGGGGTCCCGGGAGACCCAGTACTTC
CDR3 protein: CASSFGGSRETQYF
clone size: once
V gene: TRBV12-3/TRBV12-4
J gene: TRBJ2-5
D gene: TRBD2

CDR3 DNA: TGTGCCAGCAGTGAATATAAATCGGGACTAGAGATGGGTGAGCAGTTCTTC
CDR3 protein: CASSEYKSGLEMGEQFF
clone size: NA
V gene: TRBV25-1
J gene: TRBJ2-1
D gene: TRBD2

CDR3 DNA: TGTGCCAGCAGCTCATACACAGATACGCAGTATTTT
CDR3 protein: CASSSYTDTQYF
clone size: many
V gene: TRBV7-2
J gene: TRBJ2-3
D gene: NA

CDR3 DNA: TGTGCCAGCAGCCAAGATCTTAGCGGGGGGGCCGTCGGGGAGCTGTTTTTT
CDR3 protein: CASSQDLSGGAVGELFF
clone size: NA
V gene: TRBV4-2
J gene: TRBJ2-2
D gene: TRBD2

CDR3 DNA: TGTGCCAGCAGTTTTGGGAACGAAAAACTGTTTTTT
CDR3 protein: CASSFGNEKLFF
clone size: NA
V gene: TRBV6-6
J gene: TRBJ1-4
D gene: NA

CDR3 DNA: TGCGCCAGCAGCTTGGAGGACGAAAAACTGTTTTTT
CDR3 protein: CASSLEDEKLFF
clone size: NA
V gene: TRBV5-1
J gene: TRBJ1-4
D gene: NA

CDR3 DNA: TGTGCCACCAGCTCCCTGGGGGCAAAGATTGAGACCCAGTACTTC
CDR3 protein: CATSSLGAKIETQYF
clone size: NA
V gene: TRBV15
J gene: TRBJ2-5
D gene: NA

CDR3 DNA: TGTGCCAGCAGCTTAGTGGGGCAGGGGTCTGGGGCCAACGTCCTGACTTTC
CDR3 protein: CASSLVGQGSGANVLTF
clone size: few
V gene: TRBV7-2
J gene: TRBJ2-6
D gene: NA

CDR3 DNA: TGCAGTGCTAGATCCCAGGGGGCGATTGGCTACACCTTC
CDR3 protein: CSARSQGAIGYTF
clone size: many
V gene: TRBV20-1
J gene: TRBJ1-2
D gene: TRBD1

CDR3 DNA: TGTGCCAGCAGCCGGACAGGCCGCGAGGCTTTCTTT
CDR3 protein: CASSRTGREAFF
clone size: NA
V gene: TRBV6-2/TRBV6-3
J gene: TRBJ1-1
D gene: TRBD1

CDR3 DNA: TGTGCCAGCAGTTACGCAGAGAACTTGGACACAGATACGCAGTATTTT
CDR3 protein: CASSYAENLDTDTQYF
clone size: NA
V gene: TRBV6-2/TRBV6-3
J gene: TRBJ2-3
D gene: NA

CDR3 DNA: TGTGCCAGCAGCTCCTTAGGAGATCCAGATACGCAGTATTTT
CDR3 protein: CASSSLGDPDTQYF
clone size: once
V gene: TRBV7-2
J gene: TRBJ2-3
D gene: NA

CDR3 DNA: TGTGCCAGCAGTATCACTAGCGGCAAGAAGGGGAATGAGCAGTACTTC
CDR3 protein: CASSITSGKKGNEQYF
clone size: NA
V gene: TRBV28
J gene: TRBJ2-5
D gene: TRBD2

CDR3 DNA: TGCGCCAGCAGCGTGGCCGGACGGTTAAATGAGCAGTTCTTC
CDR3 protein: CASSVAGRLNEQFF
clone size: NA
V gene: TRBV5-1
J gene: TRBJ2-1
D gene: NA

CDR3 DNA: TGTGCCAGCAGCGTAGGGTCAGGGGTGAACACTGAAGCTTTCTTT
CDR3 protein: CASSVGSGVNTEAFF
clone size: NA
V gene: TRBV9
J gene: TRBJ1-1
D gene: NA

CDR3 DNA: TGTGCCAGCAGCCGGACATACCGGAACACTGAAGCTTTCTTT
CDR3 protein: CASSRTYRNTEAFF
clone size: NA
V gene: TRBV3-1
J gene: TRBJ1-1
D gene: NA

CDR3 DNA: TGTGCCAGCAGATTAAGGTCGGGACAAGAGACCCAGTACTTC
CDR3 protein: CASRLRSGQETQYF
clone size: few
V gene: TRBV7-2
J gene: TRBJ2-5
D gene: NA

CDR3 DNA: TGTGCCAGCAGCGACCGGGACAGGGAAGAGACCCAGTACTTC
CDR3 protein: CASSDRDREETQYF
clone size: NA
V gene: TRBV9
J gene: TRBJ2-5
D gene: TRBD1

CDR3 DNA: TGCGCCAGCAGCACAGGACAGGGGGGCAATGAGCAGTTCTTC
CDR3 protein: CASSTGQGGNEQFF
clone size: NA
V gene: TRBV5-1
J gene: TRBJ2-1
D gene: TRBD1

CDR3 DNA: TGTGCCAGCAGTTTAGGAGGGGCCCGTGACCAAGAGACCCAGTACTTC
CDR3 protein: CASSLGGARDQETQYF
clone size: few
V gene: TRBV12-3/TRBV12-4
J gene: TRBJ2-5
D gene: NA

CDR3 DNA: TGCGCCAGCAGCTTGGACGCAGGGCGTCCCGGGGAGCTGTTTTTT
CDR3 protein: CASSLDAGRPGELFF
clone size: few
V gene: TRBV5-1
J gene: TRBJ2-2
D gene: NA

CDR3 DNA: TGTGCCAGCAGTGGGAGGGGACAGACTCAGGTTTTTTGTTGGAATGAGCAGTACTTC
CDR3 protein: CASSGRGQTQVFCWNEQYF
clone size: NA
V gene: TRBV6-4
J gene: TRBJ2-5
D gene: NA

CDR3 DNA: TGTGCCAGCAGCTTAAAACCGGGACAGGGAAGGTTTGGCTCCTACAATGAGCAGTTCTTC
CDR3 protein: CASSLKPGQGRFGSYNEQFF
clone size: NA
V gene: TRBV7-3
J gene: TRBJ2-1
D gene: TRBD1

CDR3 DNA: TGCGCCAGCAGCCATTCTAATGGGACCGGCACAGATACGCAGTATTTT
CDR3 protein: CASSHSNGTGTDTQYF
clone size: NA
V gene: TRBV4-3
J gene: TRBJ2-3
D gene: NA

CDR3 DNA: TGTGCCAGCAAAAAGACTAGCGGGGGAAACTACGAGCAGTACTTC
CDR3 protein: CASKKTSGGNYEQYF
clone size: NA
V gene: TRBV7-2
J gene: TRBJ2-7
D gene: TRBD2

CDR3 DNA: TGCAGTGCTACAATAGCGGAGACCCAGTACTTC
CDR3 protein: CSATIAETQYF
clone size: NA
V gene: TRBV20-1
J gene: TRBJ2-5
D gene: NA

CDR3 DNA: TGCAGTGCTAGAGATTCCCCCAAGGGGCTCATTATAGAGCAGTACTTC
CDR3 protein: CSARDSPKGLIIEQYF
clone size: NA
V gene: TRBV20-1
J gene: TRBJ2-7
D gene: NA

CDR3 DNA: TGTGCCAGCAGCTTAGAGGGACCGCTGAACACCGGGGAGCTGTTTTTT
CDR3 protein: CASSLEGPLNTGELFF
clone size: NA
V gene: TRBV11-3
J gene: TRBJ2-2
D gene: NA

CDR3 DNA: TGTGCCAGCAGCCAGTGGGCGGGGGGGAACCAAGAGACCCAGTACTTC
CDR3 protein: CASSQWAGGNQETQYF
clone size: NA
V gene: TRBV3-1
J gene: TRBJ2-5
D gene: TRBD2

CDR3 DNA: TGTGCCAGCAGCGCCGGACAGGGAGCAACTAACTATGGCTACACCTTC
CDR3 protein: CASSAGQGATNYGYTF
clone size: NA
V gene: TRBV9
J gene: TRBJ1-2
D gene: TRBD1

CDR3 DNA: TGTGCCAGCAGTGAAGGGGACGGCGTCTACGAGCAGTACTTC
CDR3 protein: CASSEGDGVYEQYF
clone size: once
V gene: TRBV6-1
J gene: TRBJ2-7
D gene: NA